This is a list of T cell receptor beta chains from one sample in a study of molecular identifiers for immune sequencing clone quantification. TCRdb processed the PCR reads anew with MiXCR; each CDR3 protein has one entry. The data hold about 510,000 distinct CDR3 sequences, with under 30% observed a single time. The sequenced sample consisted of naive CD8+ T cells from blood, with Jurkat cell RNA spiked in. Source of these receptors: a human donor in good health. Some libraries in this study had Jurkat cell RNA spiked in. Both conserved end residues are trimmed from each CDR3.

V gene	CDR3 length	J gene	CDR3 protein
TRBV21-1	11	TRBJ2-4	ASSRNVKNIQY
TRBV6-6	14	TRBJ2-3	ASSSSGMANTDTQY
TRBV27	13	TRBJ1-2	ASSLSGASAYGYT
TRBV28	13	TRBJ2-7	ASSLGRVESYEQY
TRBV9	11	TRBJ2-7	ASSVEDSYEQY
TRBV30	11	TRBJ1-1	AWSGAGNTETF
TRBV7-9	12	TRBJ1-2	ASSLAGTGFHCT
TRBV19	13	TRBJ1-2	ASSHGLGGIYGYT
TRBV28	11	TRBJ2-7	ATNHRGIYEQY
TRBV12-3/TRBV12-4	13	TRBJ1-2	ASSSTTGSYYGYT
TRBV30	12	TRBJ1-2	AYQGTGEKLGYT
TRBV2	10	TRBJ2-5	ASTYRQETQY
TRBV6-1	11	TRBJ2-2	ASSEDTTGELF
TRBV5-1	17	TRBJ1-4	ASSLGGRRLDAANEKLF
TRBV24-1	12	TRBJ2-2	ATEDIITPGELF
TRBV4-3	14	TRBJ2-1	ASGQDVQGSYNEQF
TRBV4-1	11	TRBJ2-7	ASSQQVSGEQY
TRBV10-3	10	TRBJ2-7	ATQPGTPEQY
TRBV14	14	TRBJ2-6	ASSPEDNFRANVLT
TRBV27	10	TRBJ2-5	ASSWLQEPQY
TRBV9	14	TRBJ1-1	ASSVGAGELNTEAF
TRBV7-2	10	TRBJ1-4	ASSRDLEKLF
TRBV6-5	16	TRBJ2-3	ASRKGFRDPQGADTQY
TRBV12-3/TRBV12-4	13	TRBJ2-5	ASSPREVYQETQY
TRBV5-6	14	TRBJ2-3	ASSLAVVKGSDTQY
TRBV28	13	TRBJ2-5	ASSFRGIRAETQY
TRBV4-2	15	TRBJ2-2	ASSPSLGQGPGGELF
TRBV7-9	11	TRBJ2-3	ASSLIGRDTQY
TRBV6-2/TRBV6-3	11	TRBJ1-5	ASSYVAVGPQH
TRBV9	15	TRBJ2-3	ASSPGGGIAQTDTQY
TRBV12-3/TRBV12-4	11	TRBJ2-7	ASSRDWGPEQY
TRBV10-3	13	TRBJ2-7	AIRPGLAGANEQY
TRBV12-3/TRBV12-4	13	TRBJ1-4	ASKSEGASNEKLF
TRBV3-1	14	TRBJ2-2	ASSQGLALLSGELF
TRBV4-3	10	TRBJ2-2	ASSQQTGELF
TRBV29-1	13	TRBJ1-4	SEKRGAKSNEKLF
TRBV19	9	TRBJ2-7	ASRAAGAQY
TRBV2	12	TRBJ1-1	ASTLLGPGSEAF
TRBV20-1	13	TRBJ2-2	SARDFKSDPGELF
TRBV4-3	16	TRBJ2-1	ASSRDQSGKPSYNEQF
TRBV7-9	12	TRBJ1-2	ASSSNYGLQFYT
TRBV18	16	TRBJ1-5	ASSTTQGAPYSNQPQH
TRBV2	10	TRBJ1-4	ASTNPGEKLF
TRBV11-2	14	TRBJ1-2	ASSLDIDLPSYGYT
TRBV7-3	10	TRBJ2-1	ASSPGINEQS
TRBV6-1	13	TRBJ2-2	ASSDGVSNTGELF
TRBV12-3/TRBV12-4	14	TRBJ2-1	ASSWARGKHYNEQF
TRBV30	13	TRBJ2-7	AWSLGTGNSYEQY
TRBV30	12	TRBJ2-3	AWSGLPSTAPPY
TRBV4-1	11	TRBJ2-7	ASSLNLAYEQY
TRBV7-9	14	TRBJ1-3	ASSFLTTSSGNTIY
TRBV30	11	TRBJ1-5	AWSVGGSKPQH
TRBV9	13	TRBJ1-1	ASSPTGGRGTEAF
TRBV2	12	TRBJ1-2	ASTWTGGYYGYT
TRBV7-9	14	TRBJ1-4	ASSLITGGSHEKLF
TRBV29-1	11	TRBJ2-3	SVEWESTDTQY
TRBV7-6	12	TRBJ1-1	ASNLEQGNTEAF
TRBV27	15	TRBJ2-2	ASSSVGVRGNTGELF
TRBV12-3/TRBV12-4	11	TRBJ2-1	AIARRSYNEQF